This T cell receptor (beta chain) appears in the sequencing data of a study of blood T cell repertoires in COVID-19. V shed 3 bases and J shed 8 bases, with 19 bases lying between them. This CDR3 has 16 residues. Germline loops: CDR1 SNHLY, CDR2 FYNNEI. Clones were read by immunoSEQ multiplex PCR, and TCRdb kept only the in-frame ones, dropping some. The repertoire holds some 340,000 clones, with 90% to 95% as singletons. Sequencing used PBMCs or T cells enriched from blood (not recorded which). The chain couples TRBV2 to TRBJ1-4, with D hard to call. This clonotype was sampled from a woman aged 25 to 39 who had been exposed to COVID-19. Here the CDR3 reads CASSDGEGEHPEKLFF. CDR3 bases: TGTGCCAGCAGTGATGGTGAGGGTGAGCATCCCGAAAAACTGTTTTTT.